The present entry profiles one TCR beta chain with its context. Its cognate antigen is unknown. This sample stems from a study of T cell responses to AZD1222 COVID-19 vaccine. Study-level findings and limits: The study found Spike-specific TCR breadth and depth rose after two AZD1222 doses.

This table comes from immunoSEQ multiplex PCR, and its TCRdb copy is limited to in-frame clones, with some not included. Among about 140,000 clones listed, over 75% were seen once. Germline V lookup: CDR1 LGHNA, CDR2 YNFKEQ. The CDR3 runs 14 residues. The V gene lost 1 base and the J gene lost 14 bases, with 15 bases spanning the gap. V and J are TRBV4-2 and TRBJ1-6, with D tentatively TRBD1 (6 bases). This TCR came from an adult who received the MenACWY meningococcal vaccine as a control. The specimen comprised peripheral blood, sampled 28 days after the second dose of the MenACWY control vaccine. DNA of the CDR3: TGTGCCAGCAGCCAAGTTCAGGGGCGGGAAACCCTCCACTTT. It is translated as CASSQVQGRETLHF.